One and the same sample provided the 13 T cell receptor beta chains below, sequenced in a study of blood T cell repertoires in COVID-19. Sequencing used immunoSEQ multiplex PCR; TCRdb keeps in-frame clones, though not all of them. Counted here are 45,000 to 60,000 clones, nearly 90% occurring once; the ten biggest clones make up around 1.6%. Sequenced sample: peripheral blood. These receptors were collected from a man aged 55 to 70 with acute or convalescent COVID-19.

The chain combines TRBV7-9 with TRBJ2-7; the match to TRBD2 covers 7 bases. The CDR3 sequence is 14 residues long. J was trimmed by 2 bases and V by 1 base; bases with no gene match: 2. The germline V gene encodes CDR1 SEHNR and CDR2 FQNEAQ (reference sequence). The CDR3, as DNA: TGTGCCAGCAGCTTAGGGGGGACTACCTACGAGCAGTACTTC. Protein sequence: CASSLGGTTYEQYF.

V gene TRBV19 combines with J gene TRBJ1-5; D may be TRBD1 (5 bases). The CDR3 is made up of 16 amino acids. Trimming stripped 4 bases from V and 0 bases from J, with 13 bases between. From germline, CDR1 is LNHDA and CDR2 SQIVND (reference sequence). The CDR3 sequence: CASSSGHQYSNQPQHF. In nucleotides, the CDR3 is TGTGCCAGTAGTAGCGGACACCAGTATAGCAATCAGCCCCAGCATTTT.

V gene TRBV6-5 combines with J gene TRBJ1-2; the D gene is possibly TRBD1 (5 bases). The germline V gene encodes CDR1 MNHEY and CDR2 SVGAGI. The CDR3 sequence is 13 residues long. V shed 4 bases and J shed 8 bases, with 14 bases lying between them. The CDR3 spells CASSSPGGVGYTF. The CDR3 DNA sequence: TGTGCCAGCAGTTCCCCCGGGGGAGTAGGCTACACCTTC.

V is TRBV5-1 and J is TRBJ2-7; D is possibly TRBD1 (5 bases). In germline, CDR1 is SGHRS, CDR2 YFSETQ. The CDR3 runs to 14 residues. Trimming took off 2 bases at V and 3 bases at J, with 12 bases between the two ends. The CDR3 loop is CASSFGDSIYEQYF. CDR3 bases: TGCGCCAGCAGCTTTGGAGACAGTATCTACGAGCAGTACTTC.

The rearrangement links TRBV5-1 to TRBJ2-2, with 12 bases lining up with TRBD2. The CDR3 is made up of 17 amino acids. CDR1 SGHRS and CDR2 YFSETQ come from the germline V gene. Trimming at V came to 0 bases and at J to 4 bases, leaving 4 bases not matched to a gene. CDR3 in amino acids: CASSLGLAGEVTGELFF. The CDR3, as DNA: TGCGCCAGCAGCTTGGGACTAGCGGGGGAGGTCACCGGGGAGCTGTTTTTT.

The chain couples TRBV12-5 to TRBJ1-1; D call uncertain. CDR3 length: 11 amino acids. The V end was cut by 5 bases, the J end by 3 bases, with 4 bases between. The germline V gene has CDR1 LGHNT and CDR2 FRNRAP. The CDR3 bases are TGTGCTAGTGGTGTCTACACTGAAGCTTTCTTT. Translating it yields CASGVYTEAFF.

V usage is TRBV4-2 and J usage is TRBJ2-7; the D gene is possibly TRBD2 (6 bases). Trimming took off 0 bases at V and 3 bases at J, with 15 bases between the two ends. The germline gives CDR1 LGHNA, CDR2 YNFKEQ. The CDR3 runs 16 residues. CDR3 sequence: CASSQETTAGYYEQYF. Written as DNA, the CDR3 is TGTGCCAGCAGCCAAGAAACCACCGCGGGGTACTACGAGCAGTACTTC.

The chain has TRBV18 and TRBJ1-3, with a weak D call TRBD1 (5 bases). Germline V CDR1 and CDR2: KGHSH, LQKENI. V dropped 6 bases and J dropped 0 bases, with 15 bases sitting between them. The length of the CDR3 is 16 residues. CDR3 loop: CASSPWGASSGNTIYF. Here the CDR3 DNA reads TGTGCCAGCTCCCCCTGGGGCGCCAGCTCTGGAAACACCATATATTTT.

The chain combines TRBV6-6 with TRBJ1-5; D remains unclear. The CDR3 is 14 amino acids. The V end was cut by 2 bases, the J end by 0 bases, with 5 bases between. Per the germline V gene, CDR1 is MNHNY and CDR2 is SVGAGI (reference sequence). Here the CDR3 reads CASSYAGSNQPQHF. The CDR3 bases are TGTGCCAGCAGTTACGCGGGTAGCAATCAGCCCCAGCATTTT.

This sequence joins TRBV2 and TRBJ1-1, with 7 bases fitting TRBD1. Germline V gene sequence: CDR1 SNHLY, CDR2 FYNNEI. There are 11 residues in the CDR3. After removal of 1 base from V and 11 bases from J, the junction contained 1 base not matched to a gene. Here the CDR3 reads CASSEEGAAFF. The CDR3 nucleotides read TGTGCCAGCAGTGAAGAGGGGGCGGCTTTCTTT. Complete variable domain (other parts from reference TRBV2 and TRBJ1-1): EPEVTQTPSHQVTQMGQEVILRCVPISNHLYFYWYRQILGQKVEFLVSFYNNEISEKSEIFDDQFSVERPDGSNFTLKIRSTKLEDSAMYFCASSEEGAAFFGQGTRLTVV.

This rearrangement joins TRBV21-1 to TRBJ1-2; the DNA was not used to check the table's D call, TRBD1. TRBV21-1 is a documented pseudogene. The CDR3 contains 15 residues. Written as DNA, the CDR3 is TGTGCCAGCAGCCGTCAACAGGGTCTGAACTATGGCTACACCTTC. Its translation: CASSRQQGLNYGYTF.

V usage is TRBV7-9 and J usage is TRBJ1-2; D is uncertain. V lost 5 bases to trimming and J lost 8 bases, with 12 bases between them. CDR1 SEHNR and CDR2 FQNEAQ come from the germline V gene (reference sequence). The CDR3 has 12 residues. The DNA of the CDR3 is TGTGCCAGCAGCCCTCCGGCCGGGGGCTACACCTTC. Encoded protein: CASSPPAGGYTF.

This clone occurred once. The V call is TRBV11-2, the J call TRBJ2-7; perhaps TRBD1 as D (6 bases). Germline V gene sequence: CDR1 SGHAT, CDR2 FQNNGV. V was trimmed by 6 bases and J by 1 base, leaving 16 bases between them. This CDR3 is built from 15 residues. CDR3 protein: CASRPNGTSSYEQYF. In DNA form, the CDR3 reads TGTGCCAGCAGACCTAATGGGACATCATCCTACGAGCAGTACTTC.